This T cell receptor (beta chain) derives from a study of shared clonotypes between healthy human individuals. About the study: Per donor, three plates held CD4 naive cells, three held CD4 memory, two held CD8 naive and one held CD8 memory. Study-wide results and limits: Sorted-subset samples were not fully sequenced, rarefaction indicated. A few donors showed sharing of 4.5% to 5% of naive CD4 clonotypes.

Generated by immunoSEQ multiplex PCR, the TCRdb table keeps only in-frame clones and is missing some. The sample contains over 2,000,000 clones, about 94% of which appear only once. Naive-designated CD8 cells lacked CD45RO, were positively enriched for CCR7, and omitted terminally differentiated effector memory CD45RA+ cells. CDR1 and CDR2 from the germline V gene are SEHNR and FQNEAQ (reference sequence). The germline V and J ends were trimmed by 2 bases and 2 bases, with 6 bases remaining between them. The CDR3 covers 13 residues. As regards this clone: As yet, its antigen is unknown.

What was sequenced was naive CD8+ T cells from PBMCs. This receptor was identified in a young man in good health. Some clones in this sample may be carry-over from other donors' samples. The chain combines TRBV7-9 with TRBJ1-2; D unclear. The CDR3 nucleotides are TGTGCCAGCAGCTTACCTAGCAACTATGGCTACACCTTC. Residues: CASSLPSNYGYTF.